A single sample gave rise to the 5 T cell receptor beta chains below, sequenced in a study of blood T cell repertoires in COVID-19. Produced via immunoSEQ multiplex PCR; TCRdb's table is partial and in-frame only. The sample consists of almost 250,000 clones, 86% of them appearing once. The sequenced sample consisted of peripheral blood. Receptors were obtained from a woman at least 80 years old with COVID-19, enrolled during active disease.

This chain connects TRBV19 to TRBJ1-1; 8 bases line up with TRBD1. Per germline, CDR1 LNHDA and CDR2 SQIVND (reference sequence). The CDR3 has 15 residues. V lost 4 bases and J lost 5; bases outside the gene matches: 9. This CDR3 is CASSTNRGGRTEAFF. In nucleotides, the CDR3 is TGTGCCAGTAGTACGAACAGGGGGGGGAGAACTGAAGCTTTCTTT. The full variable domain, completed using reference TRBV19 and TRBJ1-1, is DGGITQSPKYLFRKEGQNVTLSCEQNLNHDAMYWYRQDPGQGLRLIYYSQIVNDFQKGDIAEGYSVSREKKESFPLTVTSAQKNPTAFYLCASSTNRGGRTEAFFGQGTRLTVV.

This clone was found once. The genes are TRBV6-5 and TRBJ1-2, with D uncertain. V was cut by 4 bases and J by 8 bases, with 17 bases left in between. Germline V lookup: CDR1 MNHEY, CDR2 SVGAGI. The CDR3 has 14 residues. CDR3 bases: TGTGCCAGCAGTTCTAGCCAAGGGAGTCGAGGCTACACCTTC. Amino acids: CASSSSQGSRGYTF.

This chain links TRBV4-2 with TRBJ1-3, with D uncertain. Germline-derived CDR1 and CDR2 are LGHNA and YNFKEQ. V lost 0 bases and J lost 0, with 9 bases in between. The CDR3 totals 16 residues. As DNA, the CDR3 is TGTGCCAGCAGCCAAGAGAACAGAGTCTCTGGAAACACCATATATTTT. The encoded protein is CASSQENRVSGNTIYF.

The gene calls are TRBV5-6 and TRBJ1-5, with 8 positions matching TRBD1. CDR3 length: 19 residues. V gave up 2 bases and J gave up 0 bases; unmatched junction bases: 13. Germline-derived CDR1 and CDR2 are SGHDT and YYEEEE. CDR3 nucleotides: TGTGCCAGCAGCTTTGGGGGCGGGACAGGTTTAAATAGCAATCAGCCCCAGCATTTT. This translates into CASSFGGGTGLNSNQPQHF.

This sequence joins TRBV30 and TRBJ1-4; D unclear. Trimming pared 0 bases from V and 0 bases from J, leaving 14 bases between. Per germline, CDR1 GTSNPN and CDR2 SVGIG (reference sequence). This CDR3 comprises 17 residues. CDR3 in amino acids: CAWSVGQTKATNEKLFF. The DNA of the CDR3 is TGTGCCTGGAGTGTGGGCCAAACCAAAGCAACTAATGAAAAACTGTTTTTT.